Listed below are T cell receptor beta chains from one sample, sequenced in a study of control samples from healthy donors and cancer patients. TCRdb keeps only in-frame clones here, not all; method: immunoSEQ multiplex PCR. The table records under 200,000 clones, roughly 92% of them present only once. The sample taken for sequencing was blood. The receptors here all came from a woman aged 25 to 39 in good health. The CDR3 runs from the conserved cysteine through the conserved F or W. A D gene is named only where the DNA matches it firmly. A clone size is listed for some rows: how often the clone was seen (once, few, many), or a class if it is expanded.

V gene	J gene	D gene	clone size	CDR3 DNA	CDR3 protein
TRBV6-5	TRBJ1-3	.	.	TGTGCCAGCAGTTACTCGAACCCAGGCTCTGGAAACACCATATATTTT	CASSYSNPGSGNTIYF
TRBV11-2	TRBJ2-7	TRBD2	.	TGTGCCAGCAGTTTTACCGGGACTAGCGGGGTCTCTGACGAGCAGTACTTC	CASSFTGTSGVSDEQYF
TRBV24-1	TRBJ2-3	TRBD2	once	TGTGCCACCAGTGATGACCTTAGCGGGAGGGGTGCAGATACGCAGTATTTT	CATSDDLSGRGADTQYF
TRBV28	TRBJ1-5	.	.	TGTGCCAGCAGTTTTAGGAGGGAAGGTCAGCCCCAGCATTTT	CASSFRREGQPQHF
TRBV28	TRBJ2-6	.	.	TGTGCCAGCGGCCTCGCCAGCTCTGGGGCCAACGTCCTGACTTTC	CASGLASSGANVLTF
TRBV9	TRBJ2-3	TRBD2	.	TGTGCCAGCAGCGCATCTAGCGGGAGGGCCGTAGATACGCAGTATTTT	CASSASSGRAVDTQYF
TRBV2	TRBJ2-4	.	.	TGTGCCAGCAAAATCGGGGGCGCGGCCAAAAACATTCAGTACTTC	CASKIGGAAKNIQYF
TRBV24-1	TRBJ2-1	TRBD1	.	TGTGCCACCGACGAGGGACAGGGCTCCTACAATGAGCAGTTCTTC	CATDEGQGSYNEQFF
TRBV18	TRBJ2-7	TRBD2	.	TGTGCCAGCTCACCATCAGCGGGAGGTAGCTCCTACGAGCAGTACTTC	CASSPSAGGSSYEQYF
TRBV7-9	TRBJ1-1	.	.	TGTGCCAGCAGCTTAGCGTTAGGGGAAAGGACTGAAGCTTTCTTT	CASSLALGERTEAFF
TRBV16	TRBJ1-1	TRBD1	.	TGTGCCAGCAGCCAATTAAGGACAGGGGCATTCGCTGAAGCTTTCTTT	CASSQLRTGAFAEAFF
TRBV28	TRBJ2-5	TRBD1	.	TGTGCCAGCAGTCGACAGGGATTGGAGACCCAGTACTTC	CASSRQGLETQYF
TRBV7-9	TRBJ2-3	.	few	TGTGCCAGCAGCCCCCGAGGACCAGATACGCAGTATTTT	CASSPRGPDTQYF
TRBV15	TRBJ1-4	.	.	TGTGCCACCAGCCAACGACTTGTAACTAATGAAAAACTGTTTTTT	CATSQRLVTNEKLFF
TRBV3-1/TRBV3-2	TRBJ1-2	.	once	TGTGCCAGCAGCCAGGCTTACAGGTTTCCTAACTATGGCTACACCTTC	CASSQAYRFPNYGYTF
TRBV5-4	TRBJ2-2	.	.	TGTGCCAGCAGCTTGGTTGCAGGTACTACAACCGGGGAGCTGTTTTTT	CASSLVAGTTTGELFF
TRBV6-5	TRBJ2-1	TRBD2	.	TGTGCTGGGGAGGGCGGGATAGAGGGAGGTGAGCAGTTCTTC	CAGEGGIEGGEQFF
TRBV7-7	TRBJ2-7	.	few	TGTGCCAGCAGCTTAACCCAGGGGAACGAGCAGTACTTC	CASSLTQGNEQYF
TRBV9	TRBJ1-5	.	once	TGTGCCAGCAGCGTAGGACAGGCACCTCAGCCCCAGCATTTT	CASSVGQAPQPQHF
TRBV7-2	TRBJ2-5	.	.	TGTGCCAGCAGCGACTTAACACGGGAGTTAGAGACCCAGTACTTC	CASSDLTRELETQYF
TRBV27	TRBJ2-7	TRBD2	once	TGTGCCAGCAGTCGAGCGGGAGGGACCTACGAGCAGTACTTC	CASSRAGGTYEQYF
TRBV6-1	TRBJ1-4	.	once	TGTGCCAGCAGTGAAATGAACTTTGAAAAACTGTTTTTT	CASSEMNFEKLFF
TRBV5-6	TRBJ1-1	.	few	TGTGCCAGCAGCTTGATCTCTTGGGACGGATTGAACACTGAAGCTTTCTTT	CASSLISWDGLNTEAFF
TRBV9	TRBJ2-3	TRBD2	.	TGTGCCAGCAGCCGCCAGCGGGGGTCCGATACGCAGTATTTT	CASSRQRGSDTQYF
TRBV10-3	TRBJ2-3	.	few	TGTGCCATCAGTGAGTCTGGGCCAGATACGCAGTATTTT	CAISESGPDTQYF
TRBV6-6	TRBJ1-2	TRBD1	.	TGTGCCAGCAATACAGGGGCTAACTATGGCTACACCTTC	CASNTGANYGYTF
TRBV12-3/TRBV12-4	TRBJ2-1	.	.	TGTGCCAGCAGTTTAAACAGCAATGAGCAGTTCTTC	CASSLNSNEQFF
TRBV18	TRBJ2-2	.	.	TGTGCCAGCTCACCGAGGCGTTTACACACCGGGGAGCTGTTTTTT	CASSPRRLHTGELFF
TRBV7-9	TRBJ2-5	TRBD1	.	TGTGCCAGCAGCCTCGGACAGGGAGAGACCCAGTACTTC	CASSLGQGETQYF
TRBV5-8	TRBJ1-3	.	.	TGTGCCAGCAGCTTGGTGGCGGAAGGCGTTTTT	CASSLVAEGVF
TRBV5-3	TRBJ2-7	TRBD2	few	TGTGCCAGGGCCCCTAGCGGGAGGGCCCCCGAGCAGTACTTC	CARAPSGRAPEQYF
TRBV11-1	TRBJ1-1	.	.	TGTGCCAGCAGCCACGACAGGTTAGCAGCTTTCTTT	CASSHDRLAAFF
TRBV30	TRBJ1-1	TRBD1	.	TGTGCCTGGAGAAAATCCCCGGGACAGCGCACTGAAGCTTTCTTT	CAWRKSPGQRTEAFF
TRBV4-1	TRBJ2-1	TRBD2	.	TGCGCCAGCAGAGGAGCGGGAGGTTACAATGAGCAGTTCTTC	CASRGAGGYNEQFF
TRBV6-5	TRBJ2-1	TRBD2	.	TGTGCCAGCAGCCAGGGACTAGCGGGAGTGAATGAGCAGTTCTTC	CASSQGLAGVNEQFF
TRBV3-1/TRBV3-2	TRBJ1-1	.	.	TGTGCCAGCAGCCAAGGAACAATGGGGACACGCGCTGAAGCTTTCTTT	CASSQGTMGTRAEAFF
TRBV25-1	TRBJ2-5	TRBD1	.	TGTGCCAGCAGCGCCGGGACAGGGGGCCAAGAGACCCAGTACTTC	CASSAGTGGQETQYF
TRBV18	TRBJ2-7	.	.	TGTGCCAGCTCACCACCAGGGCCGTCCTACGAGCAGTACTTC	CASSPPGPSYEQYF
TRBV16	TRBJ1-3	.	.	TGTGCCAGAGCCCCTCAAGTACCGTACTGCTCTGGAAACACCATATATTTT	CARAPQVPYCSGNTIYF
TRBV9	TRBJ1-3	.	.	TGTGCCAGCAGCGTAGACACCAACCGGGGAAACACCATATATTTT	CASSVDTNRGNTIYF
TRBV14	TRBJ1-2	.	.	TGTGCCAGCAGCCAGCAGGGGAATGGGAACGGCTACACCTTC	CASSQQGNGNGYTF
TRBV12-3/TRBV12-4	TRBJ2-1	.	.	TGTGCCAGCGGGGATAGCTCCTACAATGAGCAGTTCTTC	CASGDSSYNEQFF
TRBV2	TRBJ2-7	.	.	TGTGCCAGCAGTAAGACTTCAGACAGGAACTCCTACGAGCAGTACTTC	CASSKTSDRNSYEQYF
TRBV20-1	TRBJ2-5	.	.	TGCAGTGCTAGTGGGACTGTTAAAGAGACCCAGTACTTC	CSASGTVKETQYF
TRBV6-1	TRBJ2-7	.	.	TGTGCCAGCAGTGAACTATCGGCAGGGCGAAGCTCCTACGAGCAGTACTTC	CASSELSAGRSSYEQYF
TRBV30	TRBJ2-7	.	.	TGTGCCTGGAGTTTGGGGTACGAGCAGTACTTC	CAWSLGYEQYF
TRBV30	TRBJ2-2	.	.	TGTGCCTGGAGTGTAACGCGAAGGGCCGGGGAGCTGTTTTTT	CAWSVTRRAGELFF